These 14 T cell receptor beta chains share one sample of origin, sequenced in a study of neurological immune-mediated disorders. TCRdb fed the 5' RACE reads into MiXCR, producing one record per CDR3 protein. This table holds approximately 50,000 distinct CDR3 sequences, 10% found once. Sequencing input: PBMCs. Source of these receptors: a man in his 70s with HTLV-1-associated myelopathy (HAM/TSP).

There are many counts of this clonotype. CDR3 protein: CSARVGETQYF. In DNA, the CDR3 is TGCAGTGCTAGGGTGGGGGAGACCCAGTACTTC. This rearrangement joins TRBV20-1 to TRBJ2-5, with no clear D. The CDR3 has 11 amino acids. Germline CDR1 is DFQATT and CDR2 is SNEGSKA (reference sequence). Deletions cut 3 bases from V and 5 bases from J, with 7 bases between.

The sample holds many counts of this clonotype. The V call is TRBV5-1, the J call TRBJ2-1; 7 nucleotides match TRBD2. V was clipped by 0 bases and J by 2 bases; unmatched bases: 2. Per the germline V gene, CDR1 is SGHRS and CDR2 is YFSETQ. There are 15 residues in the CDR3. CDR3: CASSLAGGTYNEQFF. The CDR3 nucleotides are TGCGCCAGCAGCTTGGCCGGGGGGACCTACAATGAGCAGTTCTTC.

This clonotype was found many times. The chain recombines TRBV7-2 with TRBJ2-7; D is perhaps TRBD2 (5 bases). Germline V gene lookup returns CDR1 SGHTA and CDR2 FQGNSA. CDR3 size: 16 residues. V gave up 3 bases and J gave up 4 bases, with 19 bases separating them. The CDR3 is CASSFGGGLALYEQYF. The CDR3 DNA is TGTGCCAGCAGCTTCGGTGGTGGGCTAGCCCTTTACGAGCAGTACTTC. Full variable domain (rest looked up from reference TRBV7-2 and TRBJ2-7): GAGVSQSPSNKVTEKGKDVELRCDPISGHTALYWYRQSLGQGLEFLIYFQGNSAPDKSGLPSDRFSAERTGGSVSTLTIQRTQQEDSAVYLCASSFGGGLALYEQYFGPGTRLTVT.

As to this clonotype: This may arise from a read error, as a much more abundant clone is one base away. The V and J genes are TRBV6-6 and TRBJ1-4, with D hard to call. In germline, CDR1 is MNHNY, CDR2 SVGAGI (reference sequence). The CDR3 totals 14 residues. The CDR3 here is CDSSYSVVREKLFF. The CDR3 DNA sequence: TGTGACAGCAGTTACTCCGTGGTGCGCGAAAAACTGTTTTTT.

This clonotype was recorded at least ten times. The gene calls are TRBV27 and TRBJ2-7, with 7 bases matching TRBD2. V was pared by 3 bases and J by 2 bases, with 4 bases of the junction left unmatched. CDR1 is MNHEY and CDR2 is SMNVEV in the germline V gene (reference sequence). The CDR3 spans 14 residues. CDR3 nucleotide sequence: TGTGCCAGCAGTTTTAGCGGGTATACCTACGAGCAGTACTTC. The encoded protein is CASSFSGYTYEQYF.

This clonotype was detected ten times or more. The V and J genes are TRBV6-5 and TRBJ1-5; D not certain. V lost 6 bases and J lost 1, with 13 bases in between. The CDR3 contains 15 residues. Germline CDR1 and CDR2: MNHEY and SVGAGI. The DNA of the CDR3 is TGTGCCAGCAGGCCACAGAGGTCGAGCAATCAGCCCCAGCATTTT. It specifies CASRPQRSSNQPQHF.

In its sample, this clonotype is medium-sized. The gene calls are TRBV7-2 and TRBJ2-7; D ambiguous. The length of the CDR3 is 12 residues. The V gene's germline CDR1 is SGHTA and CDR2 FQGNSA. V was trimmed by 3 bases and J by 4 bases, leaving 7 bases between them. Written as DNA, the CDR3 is TGTGCCAGCAGCTTGAACGGATACGAGCAGTACTTC. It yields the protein CASSLNGYEQYF.

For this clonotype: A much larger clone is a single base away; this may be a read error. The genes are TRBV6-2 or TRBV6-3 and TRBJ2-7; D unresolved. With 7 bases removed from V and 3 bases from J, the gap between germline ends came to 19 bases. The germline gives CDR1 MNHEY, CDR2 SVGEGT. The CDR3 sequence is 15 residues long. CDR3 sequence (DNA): TGTGCCAGCAATTCCCCCCCGGTAGCCAGCTACGAGCAGTACTTC. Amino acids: CASNSPPVASYEQYF.

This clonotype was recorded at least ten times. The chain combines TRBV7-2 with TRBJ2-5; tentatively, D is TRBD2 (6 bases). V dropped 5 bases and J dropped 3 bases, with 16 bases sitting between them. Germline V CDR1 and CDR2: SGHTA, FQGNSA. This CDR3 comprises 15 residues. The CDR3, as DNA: TGTGCCAGCAGCCAGCTGGGACTTACGAAAGAGACCCAGTACTTC. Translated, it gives CASSQLGLTKETQYF.

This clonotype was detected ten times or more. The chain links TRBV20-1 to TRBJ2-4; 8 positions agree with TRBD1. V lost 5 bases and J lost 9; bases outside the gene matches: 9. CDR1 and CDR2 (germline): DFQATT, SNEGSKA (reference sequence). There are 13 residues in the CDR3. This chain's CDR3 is CSAGIEQGGIQYF. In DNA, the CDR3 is TGCAGTGCTGGGATTGAACAGGGGGGCATTCAGTACTTC.

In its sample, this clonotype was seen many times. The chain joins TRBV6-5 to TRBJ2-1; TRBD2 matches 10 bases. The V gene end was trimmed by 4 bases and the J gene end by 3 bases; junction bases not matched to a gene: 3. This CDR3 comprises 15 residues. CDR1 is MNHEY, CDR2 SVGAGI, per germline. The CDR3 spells CASSLTSGNYNEQFF. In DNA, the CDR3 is TGTGCCAGCAGTTTAACTAGCGGGAACTACAATGAGCAGTTCTTC.

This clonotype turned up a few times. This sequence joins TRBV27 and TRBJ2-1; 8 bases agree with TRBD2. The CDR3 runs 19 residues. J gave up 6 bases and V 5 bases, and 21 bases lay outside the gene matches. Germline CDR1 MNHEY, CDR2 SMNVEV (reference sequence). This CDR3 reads CASSPNTGTRTRRGNEQFF. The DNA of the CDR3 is TGTGCCAGCAGTCCCAATACCGGGACTAGAACAAGGCGAGGCAATGAGCAGTTCTTC.

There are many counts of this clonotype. The CDR3 DNA follows: TGTGCCAGCAGCTTAGATCGTATTTATGAGCAGTTCTTC. Protein sequence: CASSLDRIYEQFF. The chain combines TRBV11-2 with TRBJ2-1, with D unclear. CDR3 size: 13 residues. Per the germline V gene, CDR1 is SGHAT and CDR2 is FQNNGV. V dropped 0 bases and J dropped 8 bases, with 8 bases sitting between them.

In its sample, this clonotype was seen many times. The chain's CDR3 is CASSRSRGGPGLADYEQYF. In DNA, the CDR3 is TGCGCCAGCAGCCGCTCGAGAGGAGGACCGGGACTAGCGGACTACGAGCAGTACTTC. The chain couples TRBV5-1 to TRBJ2-7, with TRBD2 identical over 11 bases. Trimming at V came to 4 bases and at J to 3 bases, leaving 18 bases not matched to a gene. Germline-derived CDR1 and CDR2 are SGHRS and YFSETQ. The CDR3 loop spans 19 amino acids.